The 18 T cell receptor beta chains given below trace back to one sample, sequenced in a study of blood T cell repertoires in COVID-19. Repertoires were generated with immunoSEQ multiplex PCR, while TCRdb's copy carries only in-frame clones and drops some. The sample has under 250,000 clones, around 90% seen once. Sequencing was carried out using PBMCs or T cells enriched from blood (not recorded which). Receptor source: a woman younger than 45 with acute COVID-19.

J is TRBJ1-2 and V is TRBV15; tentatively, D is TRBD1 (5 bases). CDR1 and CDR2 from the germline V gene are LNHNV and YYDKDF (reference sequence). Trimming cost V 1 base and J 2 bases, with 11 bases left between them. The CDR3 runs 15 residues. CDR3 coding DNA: TGTGCCACCAGCAGAGGCGATGGGGGGAACTATGGCTACACCTTC. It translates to CATSRGDGGNYGYTF.

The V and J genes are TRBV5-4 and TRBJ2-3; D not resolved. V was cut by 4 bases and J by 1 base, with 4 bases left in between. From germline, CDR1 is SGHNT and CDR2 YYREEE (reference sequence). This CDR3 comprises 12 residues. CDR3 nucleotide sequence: TGTGCCAGCAGCCCGGGCACAGATACGCAGTATTTT. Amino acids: CASSPGTDTQYF.

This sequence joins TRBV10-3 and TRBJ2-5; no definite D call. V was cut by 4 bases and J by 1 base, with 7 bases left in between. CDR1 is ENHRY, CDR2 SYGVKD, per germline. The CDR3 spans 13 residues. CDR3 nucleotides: TGTGCCATCAGTGTTTATCCCCAAGAGACCCAGTACTTC. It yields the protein CAISVYPQETQYF.

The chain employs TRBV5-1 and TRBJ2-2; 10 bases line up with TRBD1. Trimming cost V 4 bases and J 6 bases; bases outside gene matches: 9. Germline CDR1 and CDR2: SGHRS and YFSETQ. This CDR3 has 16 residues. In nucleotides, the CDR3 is TGCGCCAGCAGCAGAAACCGGGACAGGGGTGCCGGGGAGCTGTTTTTT. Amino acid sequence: CASSRNRDRGAGELFF.

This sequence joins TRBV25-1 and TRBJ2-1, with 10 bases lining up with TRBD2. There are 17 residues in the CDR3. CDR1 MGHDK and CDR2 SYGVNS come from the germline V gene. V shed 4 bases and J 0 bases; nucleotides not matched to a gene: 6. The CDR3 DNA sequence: TGTGCCAGCAGTGGCTTGAGCGGGGGGGCCTCCTACAATGAGCAGTTCTTC. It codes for CASSGLSGGASYNEQFF.

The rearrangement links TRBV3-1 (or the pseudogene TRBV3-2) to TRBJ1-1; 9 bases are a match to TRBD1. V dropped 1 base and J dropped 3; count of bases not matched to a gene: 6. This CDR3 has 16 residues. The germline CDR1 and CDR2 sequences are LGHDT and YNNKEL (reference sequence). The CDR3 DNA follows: TGTGCCAGCAGCCAAGCAACACAGGGGGCATACACTGAAGCTTTCTTT. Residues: CASSQATQGAYTEAFF.

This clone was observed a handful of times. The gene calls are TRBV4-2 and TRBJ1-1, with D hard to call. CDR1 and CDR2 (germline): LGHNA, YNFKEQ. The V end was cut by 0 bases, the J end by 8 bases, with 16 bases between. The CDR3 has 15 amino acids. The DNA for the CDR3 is TGTGCCAGCAGCCAAGACGTTGGCGGCCGAATCGAAGCTTTCTTT. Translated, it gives CASSQDVGGRIEAFF.

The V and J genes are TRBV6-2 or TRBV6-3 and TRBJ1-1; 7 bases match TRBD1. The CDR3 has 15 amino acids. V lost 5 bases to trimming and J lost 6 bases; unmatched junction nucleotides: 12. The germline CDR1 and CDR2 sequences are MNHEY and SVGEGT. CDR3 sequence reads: CASSNHRGAGAEAFF. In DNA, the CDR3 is TGTGCCAGCAGTAATCACAGGGGAGCGGGGGCTGAAGCTTTCTTT.

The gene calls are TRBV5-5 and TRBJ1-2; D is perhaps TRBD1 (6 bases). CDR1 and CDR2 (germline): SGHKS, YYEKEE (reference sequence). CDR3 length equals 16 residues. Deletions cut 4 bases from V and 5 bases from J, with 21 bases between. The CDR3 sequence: CASSQDVTGQIYGYTF. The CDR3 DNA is TGTGCCAGCAGCCAAGACGTAACCGGACAGATTTATGGCTACACCTTC.

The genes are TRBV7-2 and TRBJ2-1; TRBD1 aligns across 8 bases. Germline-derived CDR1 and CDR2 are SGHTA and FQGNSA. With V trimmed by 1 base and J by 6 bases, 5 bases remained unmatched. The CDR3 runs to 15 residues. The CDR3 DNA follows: TGTGCCAGCAGCTTAGAATGGACAGGGCGCAATGAGCAGTTCTTC. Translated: CASSLEWTGRNEQFF. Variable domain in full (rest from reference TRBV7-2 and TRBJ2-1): GAGVSQSPSNKVTEKGKDVELRCDPISGHTALYWYRQSLGQGLEFLIYFQGNSAPDKSGLPSDRFSAERTGGSVSTLTIQRTQQEDSAVYLCASSLEWTGRNEQFFGPGTRLTVL.

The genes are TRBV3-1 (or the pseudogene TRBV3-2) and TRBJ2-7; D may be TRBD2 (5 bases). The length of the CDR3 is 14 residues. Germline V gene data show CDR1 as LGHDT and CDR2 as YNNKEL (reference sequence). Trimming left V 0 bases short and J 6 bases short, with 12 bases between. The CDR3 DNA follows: TGTGCCAGCAGCCAAGATCTCGCGGGCAGCGAGCAGTACTTC. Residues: CASSQDLAGSEQYF.

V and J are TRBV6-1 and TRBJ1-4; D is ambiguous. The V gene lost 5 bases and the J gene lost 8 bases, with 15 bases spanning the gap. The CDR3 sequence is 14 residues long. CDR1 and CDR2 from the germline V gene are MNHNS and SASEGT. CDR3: CASSQDGFGEKLFF. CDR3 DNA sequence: TGTGCCAGCAGTCAAGACGGGTTTGGGGAAAAACTGTTTTTT.

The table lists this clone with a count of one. The CDR3 spells CASSPHWTGQNTGELFF. The CDR3 DNA reads as TGCGCCAGCAGCCCCCACTGGACAGGGCAGAACACCGGGGAGCTGTTTTTT. The chain has TRBV5-1 and TRBJ2-2; 8 bases align to TRBD1. V shed 4 bases and J 1 base; nucleotides not matched to a gene: 9. Looked up from germline, CDR1 is SGHRS and CDR2 is YFSETQ. The CDR3 covers 17 residues.

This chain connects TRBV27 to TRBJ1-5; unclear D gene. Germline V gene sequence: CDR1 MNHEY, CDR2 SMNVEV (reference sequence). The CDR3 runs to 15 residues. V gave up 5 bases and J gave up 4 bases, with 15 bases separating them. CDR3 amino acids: CASSINGEGNQPQHF. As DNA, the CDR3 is TGTGCCAGCAGTATAAACGGGGAAGGGAATCAGCCCCAGCATTTT.

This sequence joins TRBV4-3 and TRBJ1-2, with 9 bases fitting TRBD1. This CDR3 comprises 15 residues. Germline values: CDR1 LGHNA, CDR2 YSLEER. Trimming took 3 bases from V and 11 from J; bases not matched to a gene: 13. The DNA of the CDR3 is TGCGCCAGCAGCCAGACCTCAACCGGGACAGGGTGGTACACCTTC. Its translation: CASSQTSTGTGWYTF.

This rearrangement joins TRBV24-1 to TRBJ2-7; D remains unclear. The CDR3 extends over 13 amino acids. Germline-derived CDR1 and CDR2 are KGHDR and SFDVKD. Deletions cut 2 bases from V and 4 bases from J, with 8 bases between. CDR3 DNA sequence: TGTGCCACCAGTGATTCGGCCGGGTACGAGCAGTACTTC. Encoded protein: CATSDSAGYEQYF.

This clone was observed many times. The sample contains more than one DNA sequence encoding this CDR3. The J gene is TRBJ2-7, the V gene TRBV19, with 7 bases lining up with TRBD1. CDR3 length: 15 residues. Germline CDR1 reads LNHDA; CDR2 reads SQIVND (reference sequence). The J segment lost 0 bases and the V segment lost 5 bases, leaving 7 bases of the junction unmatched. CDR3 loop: CASSVGQRSSYEQYF. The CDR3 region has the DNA TGTGCCAGTAGTGTGGGACAGCGCAGCTCCTACGAGCAGTACTTC.

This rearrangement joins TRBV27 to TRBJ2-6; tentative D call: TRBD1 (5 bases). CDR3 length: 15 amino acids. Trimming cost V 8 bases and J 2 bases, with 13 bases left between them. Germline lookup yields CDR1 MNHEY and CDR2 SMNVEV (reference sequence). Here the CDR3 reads CASSSQGTGANVLTF. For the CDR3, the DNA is TGTGCCAGCTCCTCTCAGGGCACTGGGGCCAACGTCCTGACTTTC.